The 5 T cell receptor beta chains below come from one sample, sequenced in a study of blood T cell repertoires in COVID-19. Assay: immunoSEQ multiplex PCR; the TCRdb copy retains only in-frame clones and omits some. The sample includes approximately 170,000 clones, 86% of them seen just once. Sample: peripheral blood. The receptors were sampled from an elderly woman in a cohort sampled during active or convalescent COVID-19.

The gene calls are TRBV5-1 and TRBJ1-4; 7 bases map to TRBD1. J was trimmed by 5 bases and V by 0 bases; bases with no gene match: 4. This CDR3 comprises 15 residues. Per the germline V gene, CDR1 is SGHRS and CDR2 is YFSETQ. The CDR3: CASSLVSRGNEKLFF. In nucleotides, the CDR3 is TGCGCCAGCAGCTTGGTGTCCAGGGGGAATGAAAAACTGTTTTTT.

In this sample, this clone turned up once. The chain uses TRBV4-3 and TRBJ1-4; D call uncertain. Germline-derived CDR1 and CDR2 are LGHNA and YSLEER. The CDR3 is made up of 14 amino acids. V lost 1 base and J lost 10, with 13 bases in between. As DNA, the CDR3 is TGCGCCAGCAGCCAAGTTCAACAAGAGGCAAAACTGTTTTTT. This encodes CASSQVQQEAKLFF.

The chain has TRBV5-1 and TRBJ1-2; 10 bases line up with TRBD1. V gave up 4 bases and J gave up 4 bases; unmatched junction bases: 7. The CDR3 contains 15 residues. Germline V gene lookup returns CDR1 SGHRS and CDR2 YFSETQ. The CDR3 is CASSVGQGPSYGYTF. In nucleotides, the CDR3 is TGCGCCAGCAGCGTGGGACAGGGGCCTTCCTATGGCTACACCTTC.

The rearrangement uses TRBV5-6 and TRBJ2-1, with 13 positions matching TRBD2. This CDR3 is built from 16 residues. The J segment lost 8 bases and the V segment lost 4 bases, leaving 9 bases of the junction unmatched. Germline V gene lookup returns CDR1 SGHDT and CDR2 YYEEEE. This chain's CDR3 is CASSRLGLAGEDEQFF. The CDR3 DNA reads as TGTGCCAGCAGCCGCCTCGGACTAGCGGGAGAGGATGAGCAGTTCTTC.

The chain recombines TRBV11-2 with TRBJ2-7; 9 positions agree with TRBD1. In germline, CDR1 is SGHAT, CDR2 FQNNGV. The CDR3 is 13 amino acids. After removal of 3 bases from V and 3 bases from J, the junction contained 0 bases not matched to a gene. CDR3: CASSLTGGYEQYV. Written as DNA, the CDR3 is TGTGCCAGCAGCTTGACAGGGGGCTACGAGCAGTACGTC.